This TCR beta chain was sequenced for a study of blood T cells in healthy people across ages. This clonotype came up a few times. The target antigen is unknown. It was with a sample-barcoded 5' primer and a J-beta primer mix that a second PCR of roughly 7 to 12 cycles was run. The authors tagged each cDNA molecule using a template-switch adaptor with 12 random nucleotides. TCRdb re-called the 5' RACE reads through MiXCR, storing one row per CDR3 protein. The data hold some 1.1 million distinct CDR3 sequences, with roughly two fifths observed a single time. The study's findings and limits: With donor CMV status unknown, expanded clonotype changes were possibly confounded.

This CDR3 has 15 amino acids. Trimming left V 2 bases short and J 8 bases short, with 18 bases between. Germline V gene data show CDR1 as MGHRA and CDR2 as YSYEKL. This clonotype was obtained from a man in his late teens or twenties in good health. Sample: blood. The chain links TRBV4-1 to TRBJ1-2; unclear D gene. This CDR3 reads CASSQIGLRDWGYTF. In nucleotides, the CDR3 is TGCGCCAGCAGCCAAATTGGGCTCCGAGACTGGGGCTACACCTTC.